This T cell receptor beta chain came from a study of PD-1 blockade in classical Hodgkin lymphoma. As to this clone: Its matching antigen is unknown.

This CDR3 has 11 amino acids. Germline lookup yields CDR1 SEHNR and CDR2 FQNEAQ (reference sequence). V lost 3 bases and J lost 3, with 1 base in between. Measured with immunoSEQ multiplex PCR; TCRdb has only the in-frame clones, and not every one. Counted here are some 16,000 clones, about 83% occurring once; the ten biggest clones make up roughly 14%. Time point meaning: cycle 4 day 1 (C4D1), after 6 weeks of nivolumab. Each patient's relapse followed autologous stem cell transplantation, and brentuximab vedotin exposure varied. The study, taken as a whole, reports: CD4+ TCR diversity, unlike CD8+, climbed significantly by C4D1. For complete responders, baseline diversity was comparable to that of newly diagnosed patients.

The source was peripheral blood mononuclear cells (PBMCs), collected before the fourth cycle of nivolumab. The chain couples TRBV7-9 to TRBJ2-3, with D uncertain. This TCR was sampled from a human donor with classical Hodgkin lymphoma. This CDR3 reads CASSFTDTQYF. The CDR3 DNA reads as TGTGCCAGCAGCTTTACAGATACGCAGTATTTT.